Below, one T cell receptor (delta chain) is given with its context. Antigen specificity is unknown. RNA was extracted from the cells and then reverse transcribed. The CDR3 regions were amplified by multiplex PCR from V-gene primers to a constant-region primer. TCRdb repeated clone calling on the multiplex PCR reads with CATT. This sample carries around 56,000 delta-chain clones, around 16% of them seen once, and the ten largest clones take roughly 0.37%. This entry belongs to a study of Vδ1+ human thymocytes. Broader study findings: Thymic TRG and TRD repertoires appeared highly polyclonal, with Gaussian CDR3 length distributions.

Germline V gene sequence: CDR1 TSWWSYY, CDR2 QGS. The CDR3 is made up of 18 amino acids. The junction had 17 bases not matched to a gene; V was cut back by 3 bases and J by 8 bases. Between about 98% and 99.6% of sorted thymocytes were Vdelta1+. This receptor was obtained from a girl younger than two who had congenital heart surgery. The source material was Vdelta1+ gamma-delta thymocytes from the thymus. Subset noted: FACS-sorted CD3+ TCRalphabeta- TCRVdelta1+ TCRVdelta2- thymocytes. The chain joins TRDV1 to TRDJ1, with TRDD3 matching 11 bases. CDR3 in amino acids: CALGDSLPAYWGIGKLIF. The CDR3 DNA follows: TGTGCTCTTGGGGACTCCCTTCCTGCGTACTGGGGGATAGGCAAACTCATCTTT.